These 25 T cell receptor beta chains share one sample of origin, sequenced in a study of T cells in Graves' hyperthyroidism and ophthalmopathy. Amplification of TCR beta CDR3 regions used RNA as the template. The HTBI primer set served for first-round RT-PCR of the TCR CDR3. Using its own MiXCR run on the multiplex PCR reads, TCRdb lists one record per CDR3 protein. The sample records fewer than 850,000 distinct CDR3 sequences, around a sixth being singletons. What was sequenced was blood. Source of these receptors: a man aged 50 or older with Graves' hyperthyroidism.

This clonotype has a count of ten or more. This chain joins TRBV20-1 and TRBJ2-3; TRBD2 matches 7 bases. Germline CDR1 DFQATT, CDR2 SNEGSKA (reference sequence). V gave up 6 bases and J gave up 4 bases; unmatched junction bases: 7. This CDR3 has 13 residues. The CDR3 here is CSAEGGSADTQYF. The CDR3 bases are TGCAGTGCCGAGGGAGGGTCCGCAGATACGCAGTATTTT.

This clonotype was found many times. The gene calls are TRBV24-1 and TRBJ2-3, with 7 bases matching TRBD2. The CDR3 loop spans 16 amino acids. The germline gives CDR1 KGHDR, CDR2 SFDVKD. V trimming: 2 bases; J trimming: 6 bases; junction bases outside the gene matches: 10. CDR3 in DNA: TGTGCCACCAGTGATTGGGAGCGGGGCTCAGGTGATACGCAGTATTTT. Translation: CATSDWERGSGDTQYF.

V usage is TRBV4-3 and J usage is TRBJ2-3, with TRBD1 matching over 7 bases. Trimming took 1 base from V and 0 from J; bases not matched to a gene: 7. The CDR3 covers 17 residues. The germline V gene encodes CDR1 LGHNA and CDR2 YSLEER. The CDR3 reads CASSQVWTGSSTDTQYF. The CDR3 region has the DNA TGCGCCAGCAGCCAAGTTTGGACAGGTTCTAGCACAGATACGCAGTATTTT.

The sample holds one count of this clonotype. V is TRBV13 and J is TRBJ2-2; no definite D call. Germline V gives CDR1 PRHDT, CDR2 FYEKMQ (reference sequence). V lost 1 base and J lost 1, with 13 bases in between. CDR3 length equals 17 residues. The CDR3 loop reads CASSLAIELVNTGELFF. The CDR3 DNA follows: TGTGCCAGCAGCTTAGCCATCGAGCTCGTGAACACCGGGGAGCTGTTTTTT.

This clonotype was counted between two and nine times. V usage is TRBV6-2 or TRBV6-3 and J usage is TRBJ1-2; D gene uncertain. This CDR3 has 12 residues. Germline values: CDR1 MNHEY, CDR2 SVGEGT. V lost 2 bases, J lost 4 bases, and 5 bases lay in between. The CDR3 DNA is TGTGCCAGCAGTTACAACAGCTATGGCTACACCTTC. Translation gives CASSYNSYGYTF.

The chain couples TRBV12-5 to TRBJ2-3, with TRBD1 identical over 9 bases. The CDR3 runs to 17 residues. J gave up 2 bases and V 3 bases, and 9 bases lay outside the gene matches. CDR1 LGHNT and CDR2 FRNRAP come from the germline V gene. CDR3 nucleotide sequence: TGTGCTAGTGGTTTATCCCGGGGGACAGGGACCACAGATACGCAGTATTTT. Its translation: CASGLSRGTGTTDTQYF.

This clonotype was detected many times. This rearrangement joins TRBV14 to TRBJ1-2; D is unresolved. The germline V gene has CDR1 SGHDN and CDR2 FVKESK. The V and J ends lost 5 bases and 8 bases respectively, with 21 bases between them. The CDR3 runs to 15 residues. The CDR3: CASSATHVGGGGYTF. The CDR3 DNA reads TGTGCCAGCAGCGCTACTCACGTTGGTGGAGGAGGCTACACCTTC.

This clonotype appeared many times. The rearrangement links TRBV28 to TRBJ2-1; 7 nucleotides agree with TRBD2. Trimming at V came to 3 bases and at J to 6 bases, leaving 14 bases not matched to a gene. From germline, CDR1 is MDHEN and CDR2 SYDVKM. This CDR3 is built from 17 residues. CDR3 in DNA: TGTGCCAGCAGTTTGACTTTTGGGGCTAGCGGACTCAATGAGCAGTTCTTC. Its protein is CASSLTFGASGLNEQFF. The variable domain in full, completed from reference TRBV28 and TRBJ2-1, reads DVKVTQSSRYLVKRTGEKVFLECVQDMDHENMFWYRQDPGLGLRLIYFSYDVKMKEKGDIPEGYSVSREKKERFSLILESASTNQTSMYLCASSLTFGASGLNEQFFGPGTRLTVL.

Comments on this clonotype: A much larger clone differs by one base, so this may be a read error. The chain is built from TRBV7-6 and TRBJ2-1, with TRBD2 as a possible D gene (5 bases). The CDR3 covers 15 residues. Trimming stripped 5 bases from V and 8 bases from J, with 19 bases between. Germline CDR1 and CDR2: SGHVS and FNYEAQ. The CDR3 protein is CASSRTSHSAHEQFF. The CDR3 DNA reads as TGTGCCAGCAGCCGTACTAGTCACTCTGCACATGAGCAGTTCTTC.

V and J are TRBV24-1 and TRBJ1-1; D possibly corresponds to TRBD1 (6 bases). The CDR3 has 13 amino acids. V lost 2 bases and J lost 8, with 11 bases in between. Germline lookup yields CDR1 KGHDR and CDR2 SFDVKD. In DNA, the CDR3 is TGTGCCACCAGTGATTCACCGGGACAAGAAGCTTTCTTT. Protein product: CATSDSPGQEAFF.

The rearrangement uses TRBV20-1 and TRBJ2-1; 12 bases agree with TRBD2. The length of the CDR3 is 18 residues. Losses at the gene ends were 0 bases for V and 7 bases for J; bases not matched to a gene: 13. Per germline, CDR1 DFQATT and CDR2 SNEGSKA (reference sequence). The CDR3 nucleotides are TGCAGTGCTAGAGACCCGCGAAAGACTAGCGGGAGAGAGAATGAGCAGTTCTTC. Its protein product is CSARDPRKTSGRENEQFF.

This clonotype was seen at least ten times. The genes are TRBV10-3 and TRBJ2-3, with D possibly TRBD2 on 5 matching bases. V lost 4 bases to trimming and J lost 1 base, with 9 bases between them. The CDR3 consists of 14 residues. The germline CDR1 and CDR2 sequences are ENHRY and SYGVKD. The CDR3 region has the DNA TGTGCCATCAGTGGTTATAGCGGCACAGATACGCAGTATTTT. It codes for CAISGYSGTDTQYF.

The V gene is TRBV10-2, the J gene TRBJ2-1, with D perhaps matching TRBD2 (6 bases). Germline V CDR1 and CDR2: WSHSY, SAAADI. This CDR3 spans 16 amino acids. Trimming removed 8 bases at V and 2 bases at J, with 19 bases between. In DNA, the CDR3 is TGCGCCAGCGCGGCGATGGGGCGGGGAACCTACAATGAGCAGTTCTTC. Amino acid sequence: CASAAMGRGTYNEQFF.

This chain joins TRBV27 and TRBJ2-3, with 13 bases identical to TRBD2. The CDR3 covers 15 residues. Germline V lookup: CDR1 MNHEY, CDR2 SMNVEV (reference sequence). J was trimmed by 6 bases and V by 4 bases; bases with no gene match: 4. In DNA form, the CDR3 reads TGTGCCAGCAGTTCCCGGACTAGCGGGAGTGATACGCAGTATTTT. This encodes CASSSRTSGSDTQYF.

This clonotype was picked up a small number of times. This chain links TRBV9 with TRBJ2-1, with no clear D. Germline CDR1 reads SGDLS; CDR2 reads YYNGEE. CDR3 length: 16 residues. The V gene lost 0 bases and the J gene lost 5 bases, with 15 bases spanning the gap. The CDR3 region is CASSVARRTDDNEQFF. In nucleotides, the CDR3 is TGTGCCAGCAGCGTAGCTCGGCGGACCGACGACAATGAGCAGTTCTTC.

This clonotype was observed at least ten times. The chain employs TRBV11-2 and TRBJ2-3; D remains ambiguous. The CDR3 sequence is 14 residues long. Germline CDR1 and CDR2: SGHAT and FQNNGV. V was pared by 5 bases and J by 0 bases, with 9 bases between. The CDR3 loop reads CASSPQTSTDTQYF. CDR3 nucleotide sequence: TGTGCCAGCAGCCCTCAAACAAGCACAGATACGCAGTATTTT.

This chain uses TRBV19 with TRBJ1-2; D remains unclear. V was pared by 2 bases and J by 2 bases, with 3 bases between. The CDR3 sequence is 12 residues long. Germline V gene sequence: CDR1 LNHDA, CDR2 SQIVND (reference sequence). DNA for the CDR3: TGTGCCAGTAGTATAAGGAACTATGGCTACACCTTC. Residues: CASSIRNYGYTF.

The chain joins TRBV11-2 to TRBJ2-5, with no clear D. V dropped 5 bases and J dropped 2 bases, with 18 bases sitting between them. The CDR3 runs 16 residues. Germline CDR1 is SGHAT and CDR2 is FQNNGV. The CDR3 DNA sequence: TGTGCCAGCAGCCAGCAGCCCCGAGGTCAACAAGAGACCCAGTACTTC. Its protein product is CASSQQPRGQQETQYF. The variable domain in full, completed from reference TRBV11-2 and TRBJ2-5, reads EAGVAQSPRYKIIEKRQSVAFWCNPISGHATLYWYQQILGQGPKLLIQFQNNGVVDDSQLPKDRFSAERLKGVDSTLKIQPAKLEDSAVYLCASSQQPRGQQETQYFGPGTRLLVL.

The chain links TRBV20-1 to TRBJ2-1, with a weak D call TRBD2 (6 bases). The germline V and J ends were trimmed by 1 base and 0 bases, with 13 bases remaining between them. The CDR3 sequence is 16 residues long. Germline CDR1 reads DFQATT; CDR2 reads SNEGSKA (reference sequence). The CDR3 coding sequence is TGCAGTGCTAGAGGAAGAACTAGCCCCTCCTACAATGAGCAGTTCTTC. Translating it yields CSARGRTSPSYNEQFF.

This clonotype came up many times. The chain carries TRBV28 and TRBJ1-2; 7 bases agree with TRBD1. V was clipped by 10 bases and J by 6 bases; unmatched bases: 8. The CDR3 consists of 12 residues. Germline-derived CDR1 and CDR2 are MDHEN and SYDVKM. CDR3 residues: CATYRGANGYTF. As DNA, the CDR3 is TGTGCCACCTACAGGGGCGCGAATGGCTACACCTTC.

The sample holds a few counts of this clonotype. CDR3 DNA: TGTGCCAGCAGTTTCCCCCCTGGGGCCAACGTCCTGACTTTC. This sequence encodes CASSFPPGANVLTF. The chain employs TRBV28 and TRBJ2-6, with no clear D. The germline V and J ends were trimmed by 3 bases and 2 bases, with 5 bases remaining between them. CDR1 and CDR2 from the germline V gene are MDHEN and SYDVKM. This CDR3 is built from 14 residues.

The chain employs TRBV10-2 and TRBJ2-3; D ambiguous. The CDR3 is made up of 10 amino acids. Trimming removed 10 bases from V and 4 bases from J, with 6 bases in between. Germline lookup yields CDR1 WSHSY and CDR2 SAAADI. DNA of the CDR3: TGCGCCACCACAGCAGATACGCAGTATTTT. This sequence encodes CATTADTQYF.

This clonotype has at least ten counts. The chain combines TRBV7-2 with TRBJ1-6, with D perhaps TRBD1 (5 bases). This CDR3 is 15 amino acids long. V lost 4 bases, J lost 11 bases, and 18 bases lay in between. Germline loops: CDR1 SGHTA, CDR2 FQGNSA. CDR3 sequence reads: CASSSIGGAEAPLHF. DNA for the CDR3: TGTGCCAGCAGCTCCATAGGTGGGGCGGAGGCACCCCTCCACTTT. Using reference TRBV7-2 and TRBJ1-6 for the parts outside the CDR3, the full variable domain is GAGVSQSPSNKVTEKGKDVELRCDPISGHTALYWYRQSLGQGLEFLIYFQGNSAPDKSGLPSDRFSAERTGGSVSTLTIQRTQQEDSAVYLCASSSIGGAEAPLHFGNGTRLTVT.

The rearrangement joins TRBV9 to TRBJ2-1; 9 bases agree with TRBD2. Losses at the gene ends were 3 bases for V and 4 bases for J; bases not matched to a gene: 11. Germline lookup yields CDR1 SGDLS and CDR2 YYNGEE. CDR3 length: 17 amino acids. The CDR3 DNA follows: TGTGCCAGCAGCGCCAGCCAAGCGGGAGGAAGGTACAATGAGCAGTTCTTC. Translated: CASSASQAGGRYNEQFF.

V gene TRBV6-2 or TRBV6-3 combines with J gene TRBJ2-7; D remains unclear. Deletions cut 2 bases from V and 7 bases from J, with 12 bases between. Looked up from germline, CDR1 is MNHEY and CDR2 is SVGEGT. The CDR3 totals 13 residues. CDR3 in amino acids: CASSYPDRAEQYF. CDR3 sequence (DNA): TGTGCCAGCAGTTACCCCGACCGCGCGGAGCAGTACTTC.